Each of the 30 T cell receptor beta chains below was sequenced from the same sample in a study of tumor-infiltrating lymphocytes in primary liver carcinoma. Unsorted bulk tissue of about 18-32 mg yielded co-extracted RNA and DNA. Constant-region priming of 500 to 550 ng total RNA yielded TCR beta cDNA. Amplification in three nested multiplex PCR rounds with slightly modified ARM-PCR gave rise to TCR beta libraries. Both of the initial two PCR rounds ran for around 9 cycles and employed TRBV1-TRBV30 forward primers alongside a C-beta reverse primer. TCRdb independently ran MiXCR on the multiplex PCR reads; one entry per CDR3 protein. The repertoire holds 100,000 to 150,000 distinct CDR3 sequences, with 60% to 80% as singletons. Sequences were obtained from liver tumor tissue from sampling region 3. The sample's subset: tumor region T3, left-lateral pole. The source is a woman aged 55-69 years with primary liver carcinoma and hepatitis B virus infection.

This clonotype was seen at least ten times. The chain's CDR3 is CASSESPGRPDTQYF. The CDR3 bases are TGTGCCAGCAGTGAAAGCCCAGGGCGGCCAGATACGCAGTATTTT. The chain is built from TRBV6-1 and TRBJ2-3; a weak D match, TRBD1 (5 bases). Germline V CDR1 and CDR2: MNHNS, SASEGT. The V end was cut by 2 bases, the J end by 4 bases, with 13 bases between. CDR3 size: 15 residues.

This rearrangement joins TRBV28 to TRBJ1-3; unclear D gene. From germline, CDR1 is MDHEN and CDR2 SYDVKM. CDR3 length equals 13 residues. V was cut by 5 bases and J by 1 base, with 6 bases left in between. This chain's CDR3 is CASSLSSGNTIYF. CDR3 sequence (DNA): TGTGCCAGCAGTCTCAGTTCTGGAAACACCATATATTTT.

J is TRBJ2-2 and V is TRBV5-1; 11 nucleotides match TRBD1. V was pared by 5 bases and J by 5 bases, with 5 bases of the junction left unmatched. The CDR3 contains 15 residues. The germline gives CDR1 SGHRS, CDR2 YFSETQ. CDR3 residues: CASSWTGGYTGELFF. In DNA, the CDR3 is TGCGCCAGCAGTTGGACAGGGGGCTATACCGGGGAGCTGTTTTTT.

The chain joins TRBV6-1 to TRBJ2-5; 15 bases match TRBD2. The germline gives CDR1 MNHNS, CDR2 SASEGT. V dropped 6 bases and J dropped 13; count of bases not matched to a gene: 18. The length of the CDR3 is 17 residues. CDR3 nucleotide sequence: TGTGCCAGCAGGGGGACTAGCGGGAGGAGGATACAAGAGACCTTGTACTTC. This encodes CASRGTSGRRIQETLYF.

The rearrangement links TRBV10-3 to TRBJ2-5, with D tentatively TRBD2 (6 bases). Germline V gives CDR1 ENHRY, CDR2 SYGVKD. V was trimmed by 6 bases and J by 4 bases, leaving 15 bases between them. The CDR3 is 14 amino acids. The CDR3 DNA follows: TGTGCCATCAGGGCAACGAAGGGAGGAGAGACCCAGTACTTC. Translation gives CAIRATKGGETQYF.

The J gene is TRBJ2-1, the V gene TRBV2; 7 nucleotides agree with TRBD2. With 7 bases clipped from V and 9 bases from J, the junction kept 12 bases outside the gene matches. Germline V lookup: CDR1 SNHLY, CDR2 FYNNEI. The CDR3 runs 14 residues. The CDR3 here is CASKLAGQSFEQFF. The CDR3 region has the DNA TGTGCCAGCAAATTAGCGGGTCAGTCGTTTGAGCAGTTCTTC.

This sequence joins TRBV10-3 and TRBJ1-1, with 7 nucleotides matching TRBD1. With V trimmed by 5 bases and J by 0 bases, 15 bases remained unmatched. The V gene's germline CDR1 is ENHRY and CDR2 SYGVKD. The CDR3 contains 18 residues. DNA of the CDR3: TGTGCCATCAGTATATTGTCCCGGGACAGACTTATGAACACTGAAGCTTTCTTT. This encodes CAISILSRDRLMNTEAFF.

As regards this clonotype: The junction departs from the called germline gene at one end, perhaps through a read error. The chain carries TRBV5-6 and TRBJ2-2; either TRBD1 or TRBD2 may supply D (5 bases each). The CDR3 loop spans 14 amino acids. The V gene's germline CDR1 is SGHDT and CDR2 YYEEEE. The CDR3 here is CVSNSGTGTGELFF. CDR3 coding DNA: TGTGTCAGCAACTCAGGGACGGGGACCGGGGAGCTGTTTTTT.

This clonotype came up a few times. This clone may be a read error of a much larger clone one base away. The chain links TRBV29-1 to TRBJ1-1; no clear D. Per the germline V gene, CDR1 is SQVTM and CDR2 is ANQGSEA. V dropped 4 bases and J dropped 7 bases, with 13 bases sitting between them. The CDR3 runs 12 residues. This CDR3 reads CSVASGSDEAFF. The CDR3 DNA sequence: TGCAGCGTTGCGTCGGGCAGTGATGAAGCTTTCTTT.

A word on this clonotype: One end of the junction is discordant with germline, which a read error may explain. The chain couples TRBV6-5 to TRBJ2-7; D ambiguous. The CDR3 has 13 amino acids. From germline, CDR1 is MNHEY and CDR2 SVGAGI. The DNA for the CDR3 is TGTGTCAGCAGTTACTCAGGTAGTTCCGAGCAGTACTTC. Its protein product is CVSSYSGSSEQYF.

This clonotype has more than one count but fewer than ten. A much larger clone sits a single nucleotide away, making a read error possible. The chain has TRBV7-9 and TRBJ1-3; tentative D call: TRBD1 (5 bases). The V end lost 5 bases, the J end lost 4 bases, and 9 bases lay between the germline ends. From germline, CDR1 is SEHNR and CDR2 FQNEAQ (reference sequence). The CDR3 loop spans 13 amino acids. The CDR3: CASSPWTGNTIYF. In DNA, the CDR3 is TGTGCCAGCAGCCCCTGGACAGGAAACACCATATATTTT.

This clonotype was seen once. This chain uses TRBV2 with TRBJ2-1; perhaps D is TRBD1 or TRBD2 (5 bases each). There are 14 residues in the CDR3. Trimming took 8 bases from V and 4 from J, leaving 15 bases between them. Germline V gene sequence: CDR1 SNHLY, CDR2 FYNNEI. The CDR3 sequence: CASGSGQEYNEQFF. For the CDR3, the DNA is TGTGCCAGCGGATCGGGGCAAGAATACAATGAGCAGTTCTTC.

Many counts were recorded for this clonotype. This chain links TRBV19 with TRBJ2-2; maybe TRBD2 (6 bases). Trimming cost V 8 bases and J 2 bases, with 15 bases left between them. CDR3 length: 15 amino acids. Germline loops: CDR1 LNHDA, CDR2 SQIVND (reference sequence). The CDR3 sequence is CASRSGDTNTGELFF. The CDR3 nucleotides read TGTGCCAGTCGGTCGGGGGATACAAACACCGGGGAGCTGTTTTTT.

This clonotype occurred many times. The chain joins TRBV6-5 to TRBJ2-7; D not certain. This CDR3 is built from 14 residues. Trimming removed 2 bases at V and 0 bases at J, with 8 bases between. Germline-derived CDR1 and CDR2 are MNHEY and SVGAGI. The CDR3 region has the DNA TGTGCCAGCAGTTACGTCCGTAACTCCTACGAGCAGTACTTC. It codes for CASSYVRNSYEQYF.

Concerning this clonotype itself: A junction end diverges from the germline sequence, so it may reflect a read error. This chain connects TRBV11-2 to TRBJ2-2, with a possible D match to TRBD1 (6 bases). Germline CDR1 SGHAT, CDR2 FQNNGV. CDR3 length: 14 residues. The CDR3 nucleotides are TGTGCCAGCAGCTTAGAAAGGGGGTCCGTGGAGCTGTTTTTC. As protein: CASSLERGSVELFF.

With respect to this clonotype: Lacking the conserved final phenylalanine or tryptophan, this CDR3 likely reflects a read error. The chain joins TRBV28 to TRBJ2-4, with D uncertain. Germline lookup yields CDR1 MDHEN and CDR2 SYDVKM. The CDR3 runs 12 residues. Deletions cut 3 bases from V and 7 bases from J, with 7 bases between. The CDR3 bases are TGTGCCAGCAGTTTGAGCAAGAACATTCAGTACATC. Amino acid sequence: CASSLSKNIQYI.

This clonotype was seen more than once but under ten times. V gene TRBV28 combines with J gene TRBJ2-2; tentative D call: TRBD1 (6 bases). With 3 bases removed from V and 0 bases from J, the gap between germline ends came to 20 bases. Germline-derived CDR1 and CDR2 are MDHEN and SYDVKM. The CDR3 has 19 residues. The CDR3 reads CASSFSRWDTNTNTGELFF. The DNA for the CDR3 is TGTGCCAGCAGTTTCTCGAGATGGGACACAAACACGAACACCGGGGAGCTGTTTTTT.

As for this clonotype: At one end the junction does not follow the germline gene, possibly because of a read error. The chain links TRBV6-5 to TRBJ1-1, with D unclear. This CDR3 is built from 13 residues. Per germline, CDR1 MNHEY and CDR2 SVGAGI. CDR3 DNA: TGTACCAGTAGCAGAGCCGCCCTAGGGGAAGCTTTCTTT. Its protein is CTSSRAALGEAFF.

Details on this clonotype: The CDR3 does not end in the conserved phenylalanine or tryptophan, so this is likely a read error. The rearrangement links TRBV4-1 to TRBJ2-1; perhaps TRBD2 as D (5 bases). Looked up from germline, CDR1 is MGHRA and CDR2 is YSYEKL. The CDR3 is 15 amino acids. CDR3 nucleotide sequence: TGCGCCGGCAGTCCCACGGACTCGAGAAGCGTTGAGCAGTTCCTC. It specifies CAGSPTDSRSVEQFL.

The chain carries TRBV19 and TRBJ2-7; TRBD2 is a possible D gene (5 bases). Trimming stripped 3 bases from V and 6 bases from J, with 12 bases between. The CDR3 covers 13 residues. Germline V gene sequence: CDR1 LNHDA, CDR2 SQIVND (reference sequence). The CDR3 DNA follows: TGTGCCAGTAGTATGTATAGCCGGGGCGAGCAGTACTTC. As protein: CASSMYSRGEQYF.

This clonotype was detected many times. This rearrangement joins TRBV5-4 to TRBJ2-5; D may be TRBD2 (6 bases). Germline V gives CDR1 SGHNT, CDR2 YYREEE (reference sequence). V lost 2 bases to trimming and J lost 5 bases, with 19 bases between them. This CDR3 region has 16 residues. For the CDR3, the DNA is TGTGCCAGCAGCTTAAGGGTAGCGGCTAAGGGGGAGACCCAGTACTTC. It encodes CASSLRVAAKGETQYF.

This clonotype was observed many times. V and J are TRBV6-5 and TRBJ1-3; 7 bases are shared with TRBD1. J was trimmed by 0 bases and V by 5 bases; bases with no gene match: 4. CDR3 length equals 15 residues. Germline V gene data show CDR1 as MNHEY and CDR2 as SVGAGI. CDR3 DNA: TGTGCCAGCAGTCCACAGGGGAACTCTGGAAACACCATATATTTT. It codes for CASSPQGNSGNTIYF.

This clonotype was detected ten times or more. The CDR3 sequence is CASSRTSGILYEQYF. CDR3 nucleotides: TGTGCCAGCAGCCGGACTAGCGGGATCCTTTACGAGCAGTACTTC. The rearrangement joins TRBV14 to TRBJ2-7, with TRBD2 matching 12 bases. Germline V CDR1 and CDR2: SGHDN, FVKESK. The CDR3 is 15 amino acids. Trimming removed 4 bases from V and 4 bases from J; junction bases left unmatched: 5.

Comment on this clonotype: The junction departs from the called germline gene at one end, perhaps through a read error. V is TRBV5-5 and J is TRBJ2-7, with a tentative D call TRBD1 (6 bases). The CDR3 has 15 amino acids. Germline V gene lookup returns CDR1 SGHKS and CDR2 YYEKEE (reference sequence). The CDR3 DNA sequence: TGTGCCAGCAGCTTGGATTGGGGACACGGTTACGAGCGGTACTTC. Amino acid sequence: CASSLDWGHGYERYF.

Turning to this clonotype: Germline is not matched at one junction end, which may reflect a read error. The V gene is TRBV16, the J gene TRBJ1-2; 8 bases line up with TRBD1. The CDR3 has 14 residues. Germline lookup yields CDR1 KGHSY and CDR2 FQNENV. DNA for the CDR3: TGTGTCAGCAGCCAATCCTCAGGGGGCCGTGGCTACACGTTC. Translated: CVSSQSSGGRGYTF.

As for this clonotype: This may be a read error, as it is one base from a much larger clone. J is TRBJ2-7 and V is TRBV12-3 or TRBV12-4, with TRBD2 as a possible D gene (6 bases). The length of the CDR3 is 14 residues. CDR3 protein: CAGSLVAGSYEQYF. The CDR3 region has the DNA TGTGCCGGCAGTTTAGTGGCGGGAAGCTACGAGCAGTACTTC.

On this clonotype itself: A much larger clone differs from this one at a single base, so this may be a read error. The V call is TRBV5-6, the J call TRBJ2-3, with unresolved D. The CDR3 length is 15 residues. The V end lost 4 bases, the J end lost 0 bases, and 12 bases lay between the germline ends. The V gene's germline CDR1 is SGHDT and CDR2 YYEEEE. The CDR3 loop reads CASSPSGGSTDTQYF. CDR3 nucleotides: TGTGCCAGCAGCCCCTCGGGTGGTAGCACAGATACGCAGTATTTT. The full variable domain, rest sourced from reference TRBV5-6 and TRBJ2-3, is DAGVTQSPTHLIKTRGQQVTLRCSPKSGHDTVSWYQQALGQGPQFIFQYYEEEERQRGNFPDRFSGHQFPNYSSELNVNALLLGDSALYLCASSPSGGSTDTQYFGPGTRLTVL.

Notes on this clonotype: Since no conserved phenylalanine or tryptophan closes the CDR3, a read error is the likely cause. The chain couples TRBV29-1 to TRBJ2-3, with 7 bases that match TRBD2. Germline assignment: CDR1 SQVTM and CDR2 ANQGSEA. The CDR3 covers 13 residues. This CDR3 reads CSVMRGNTDTQYL. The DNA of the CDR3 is TGTAGCGTGATGCGGGGGAACACAGATACGCAGTATCTT.

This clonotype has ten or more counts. CDR3 sequence: CASSVYGGQRPGELFF. CDR3 DNA sequence: TGTGCCAGCAGTGTCTATGGGGGTCAGAGGCCGGGGGAGCTGTTTTTT. This chain uses TRBV28 with TRBJ2-2; TRBD1 or TRBD2 may be the D gene (5 bases each). CDR3 size: 16 residues. Germline loops: CDR1 MDHEN, CDR2 SYDVKM. Trimming shortened V by 5 bases and J by 8 bases, and 21 bases separated the two germline ends.

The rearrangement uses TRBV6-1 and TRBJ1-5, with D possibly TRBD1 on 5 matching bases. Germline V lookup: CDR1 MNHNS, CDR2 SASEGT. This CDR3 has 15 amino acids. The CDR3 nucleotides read TGTGACAACAGTGACAGACAGTATAGCAATCAGCCCCAGCATTTT. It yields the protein CDNSDRQYSNQPQHF.